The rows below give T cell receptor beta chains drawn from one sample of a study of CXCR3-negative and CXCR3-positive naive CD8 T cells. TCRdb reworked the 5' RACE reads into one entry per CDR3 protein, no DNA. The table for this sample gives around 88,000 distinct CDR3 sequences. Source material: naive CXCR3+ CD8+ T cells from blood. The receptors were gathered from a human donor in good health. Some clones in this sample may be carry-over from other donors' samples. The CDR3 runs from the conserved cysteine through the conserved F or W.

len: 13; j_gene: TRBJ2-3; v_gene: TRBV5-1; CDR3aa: CASSLDSRTTQYF
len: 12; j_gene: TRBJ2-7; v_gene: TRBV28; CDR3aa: CASSFVGYEQYF
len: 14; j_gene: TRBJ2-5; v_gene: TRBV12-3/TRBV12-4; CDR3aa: CASRPTGGGETQYF
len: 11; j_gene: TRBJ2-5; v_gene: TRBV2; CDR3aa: CANRAGVTQYF
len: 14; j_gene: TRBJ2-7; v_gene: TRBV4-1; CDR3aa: CASSQEKGHYEQYF
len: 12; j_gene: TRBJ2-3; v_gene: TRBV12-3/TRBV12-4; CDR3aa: CASRTGVDTQYF
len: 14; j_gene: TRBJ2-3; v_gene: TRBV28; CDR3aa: CASTQVQPGDTQYF
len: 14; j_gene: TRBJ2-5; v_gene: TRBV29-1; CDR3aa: CSVRLAGRGETQYF
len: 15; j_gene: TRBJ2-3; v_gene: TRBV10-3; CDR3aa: CAISEPPLAGDTQYF
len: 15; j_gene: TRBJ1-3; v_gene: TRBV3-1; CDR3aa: CASSQDLYTGNTIYF
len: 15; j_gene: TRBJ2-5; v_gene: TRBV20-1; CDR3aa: CSALPLGGRAETQYF
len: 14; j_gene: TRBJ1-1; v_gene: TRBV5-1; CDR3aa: CASTEDRLNTEAFF
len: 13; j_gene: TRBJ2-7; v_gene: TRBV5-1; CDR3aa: CASSFGTAAEQYF
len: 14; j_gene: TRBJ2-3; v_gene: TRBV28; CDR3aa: CASSFGGAVDTQYF
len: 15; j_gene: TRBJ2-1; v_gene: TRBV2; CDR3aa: CASNEDRGSRNEQFF
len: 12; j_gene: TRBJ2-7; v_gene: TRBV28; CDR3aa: CASRAGPPLQYF
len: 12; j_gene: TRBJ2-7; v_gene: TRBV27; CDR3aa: CASSSSSYEQYF
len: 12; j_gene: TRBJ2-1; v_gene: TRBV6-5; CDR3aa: CASSYNRIEQFF
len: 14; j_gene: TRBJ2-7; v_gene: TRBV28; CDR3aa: CASKMAGGGAGQYF
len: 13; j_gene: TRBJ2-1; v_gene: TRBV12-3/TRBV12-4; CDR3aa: CASSSGTHNEQFF
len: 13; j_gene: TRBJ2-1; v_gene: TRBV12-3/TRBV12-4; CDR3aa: CASSFDSYNEQFF
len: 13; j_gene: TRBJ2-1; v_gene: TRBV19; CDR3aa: CASSIVEGFEQFF
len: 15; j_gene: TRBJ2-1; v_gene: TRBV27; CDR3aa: CASTPDRDAYNEQFF
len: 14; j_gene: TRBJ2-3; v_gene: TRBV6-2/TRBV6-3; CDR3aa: CASSHDRGTDTQYF
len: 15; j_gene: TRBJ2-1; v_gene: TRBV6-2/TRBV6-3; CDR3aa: CASRRGASVFNEQFF
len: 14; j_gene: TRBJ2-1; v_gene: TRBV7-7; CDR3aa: CASSLDSGENEQFF
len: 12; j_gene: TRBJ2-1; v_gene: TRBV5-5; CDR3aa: CASGSGYNEQFF
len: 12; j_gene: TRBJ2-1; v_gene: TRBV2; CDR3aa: CASRDSVYEQFF
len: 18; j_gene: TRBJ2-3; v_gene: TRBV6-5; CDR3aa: CASSTTSGRTLGTDTQYF
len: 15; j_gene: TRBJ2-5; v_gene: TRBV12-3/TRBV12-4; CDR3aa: CASSFGLAGKETQYF
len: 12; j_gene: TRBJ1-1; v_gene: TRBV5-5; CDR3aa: CASSLSPFEAFF
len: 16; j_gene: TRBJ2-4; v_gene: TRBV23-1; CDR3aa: CASSLGQSLAKNIQYF
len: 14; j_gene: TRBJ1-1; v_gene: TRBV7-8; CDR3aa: CASSLNTVNTEAFF
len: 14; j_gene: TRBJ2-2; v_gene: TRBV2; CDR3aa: CASSEMGNTGELFF
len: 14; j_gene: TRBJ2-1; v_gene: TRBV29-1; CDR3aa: CSVELPGIMGEQFF
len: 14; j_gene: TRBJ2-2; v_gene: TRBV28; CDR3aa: CAIPGTSNTGELFF
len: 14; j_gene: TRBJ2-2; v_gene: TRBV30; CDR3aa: CAWSVGEGHGELFF
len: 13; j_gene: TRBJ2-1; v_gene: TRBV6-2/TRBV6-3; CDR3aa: CASSYARGSEQFF
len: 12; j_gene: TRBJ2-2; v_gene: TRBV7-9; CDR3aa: CASSLGTGELFF
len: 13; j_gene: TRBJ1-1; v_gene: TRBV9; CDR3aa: CASSVVPSAEAFF
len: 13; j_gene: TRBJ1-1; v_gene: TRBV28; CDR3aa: CASSLPGGTEAFF
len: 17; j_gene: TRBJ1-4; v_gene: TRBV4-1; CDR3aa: CASSQGTTGQGNEKLFF
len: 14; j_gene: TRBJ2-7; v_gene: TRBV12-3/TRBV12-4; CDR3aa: CASSPVDRAIEQYF
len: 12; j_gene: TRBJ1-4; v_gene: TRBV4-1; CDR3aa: CASSLGTEKLFF
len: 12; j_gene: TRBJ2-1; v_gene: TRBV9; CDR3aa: CASSVTGAEQFF
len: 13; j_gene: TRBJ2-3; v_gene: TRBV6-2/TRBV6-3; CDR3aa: CASGPTDTDTQYF
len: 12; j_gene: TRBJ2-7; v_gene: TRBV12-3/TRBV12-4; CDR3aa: CASTQGPNEQYF
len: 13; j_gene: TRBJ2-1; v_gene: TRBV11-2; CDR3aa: CASSVDRYNEQFF
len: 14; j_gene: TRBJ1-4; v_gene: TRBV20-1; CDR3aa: CSARAQGTNEKLFF
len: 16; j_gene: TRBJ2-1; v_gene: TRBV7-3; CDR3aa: CASSPSLAGGLDEQFF
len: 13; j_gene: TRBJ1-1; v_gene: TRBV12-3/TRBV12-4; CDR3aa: CASSLAMNTEAFF
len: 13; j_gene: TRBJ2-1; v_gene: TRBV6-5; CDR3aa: CATVAGGYNEQFF